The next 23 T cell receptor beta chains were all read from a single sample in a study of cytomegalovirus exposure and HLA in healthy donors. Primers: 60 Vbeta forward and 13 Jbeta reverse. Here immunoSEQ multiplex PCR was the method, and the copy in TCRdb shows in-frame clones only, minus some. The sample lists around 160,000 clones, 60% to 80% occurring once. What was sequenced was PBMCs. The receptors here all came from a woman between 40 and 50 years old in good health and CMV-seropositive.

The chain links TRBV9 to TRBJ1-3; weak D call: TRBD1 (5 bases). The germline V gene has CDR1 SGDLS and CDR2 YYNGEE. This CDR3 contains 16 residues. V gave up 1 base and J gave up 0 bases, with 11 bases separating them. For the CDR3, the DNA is TGTGCCAGCAGCGTATCTACGGGGGGCTCTGGAAACACCATATATTTT. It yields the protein CASSVSTGGSGNTIYF.

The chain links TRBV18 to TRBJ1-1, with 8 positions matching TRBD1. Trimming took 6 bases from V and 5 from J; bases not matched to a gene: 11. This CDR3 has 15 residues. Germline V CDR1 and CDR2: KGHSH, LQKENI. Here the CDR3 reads CASSPRQGSRTEAFF. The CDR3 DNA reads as TGTGCCAGCTCTCCTAGACAGGGGAGTCGAACTGAAGCTTTCTTT.

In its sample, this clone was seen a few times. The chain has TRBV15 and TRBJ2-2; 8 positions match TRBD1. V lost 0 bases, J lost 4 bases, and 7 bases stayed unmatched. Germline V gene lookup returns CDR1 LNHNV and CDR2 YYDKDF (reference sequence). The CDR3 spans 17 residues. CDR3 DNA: TGTGCCACCAGCAGAGATGGGGCAGGGGGCGGCACCGGGGAGCTGTTTTTT. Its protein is CATSRDGAGGGTGELFF.

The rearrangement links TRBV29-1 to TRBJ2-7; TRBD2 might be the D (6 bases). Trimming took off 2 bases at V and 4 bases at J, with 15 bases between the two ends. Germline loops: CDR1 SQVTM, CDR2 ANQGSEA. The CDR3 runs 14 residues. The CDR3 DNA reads TGCAGCGTTGAACGAGGGGAGAGCGGGTACGAGCAGTACTTC. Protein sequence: CSVERGESGYEQYF.

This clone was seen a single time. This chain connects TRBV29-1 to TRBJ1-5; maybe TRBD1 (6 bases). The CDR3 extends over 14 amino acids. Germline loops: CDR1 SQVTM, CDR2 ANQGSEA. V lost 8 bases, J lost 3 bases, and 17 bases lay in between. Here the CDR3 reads CSIPGQPFNQPQHF. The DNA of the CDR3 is TGCAGCATTCCAGGACAGCCCTTCAATCAGCCCCAGCATTTT.

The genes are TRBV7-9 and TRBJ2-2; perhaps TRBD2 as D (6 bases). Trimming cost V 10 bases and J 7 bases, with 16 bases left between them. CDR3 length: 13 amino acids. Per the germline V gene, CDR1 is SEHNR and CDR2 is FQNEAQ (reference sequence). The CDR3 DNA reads TGTGCCACAACTGGGGCTAGCGACGGGGAGCTGTTTTTT. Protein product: CATTGASDGELFF.

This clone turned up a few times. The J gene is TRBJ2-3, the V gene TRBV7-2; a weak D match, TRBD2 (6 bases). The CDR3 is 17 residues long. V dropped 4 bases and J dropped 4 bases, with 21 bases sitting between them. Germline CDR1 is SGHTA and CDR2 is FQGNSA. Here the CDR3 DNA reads TGTGCCAGCAGCTACAACCCGGCAGGGAGGCCTCCAGATACGCAGTATTTT. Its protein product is CASSYNPAGRPPDTQYF.

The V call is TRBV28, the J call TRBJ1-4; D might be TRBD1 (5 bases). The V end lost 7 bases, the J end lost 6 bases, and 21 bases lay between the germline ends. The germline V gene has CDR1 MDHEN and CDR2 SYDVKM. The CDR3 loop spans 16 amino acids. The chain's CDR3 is CASKGRAPRSYEKLFF. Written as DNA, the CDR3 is TGTGCCAGCAAGGGCAGGGCCCCAAGATCGTATGAAAAACTGTTTTTT.

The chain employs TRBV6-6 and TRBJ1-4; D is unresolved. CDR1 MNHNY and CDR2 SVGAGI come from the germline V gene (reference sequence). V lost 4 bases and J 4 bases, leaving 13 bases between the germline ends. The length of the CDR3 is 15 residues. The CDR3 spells CASSLWAANNEKLFF. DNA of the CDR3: TGTGCCAGCAGTTTATGGGCAGCTAATAATGAAAAACTGTTTTTT.

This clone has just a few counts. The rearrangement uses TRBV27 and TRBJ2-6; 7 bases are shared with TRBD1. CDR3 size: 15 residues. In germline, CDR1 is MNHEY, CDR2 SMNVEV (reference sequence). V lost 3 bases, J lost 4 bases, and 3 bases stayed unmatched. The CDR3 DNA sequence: TGTGCCAGCAGTTTTACAGGGGCCGGGGCCAACGTCCTGACTTTC. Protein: CASSFTGAGANVLTF.

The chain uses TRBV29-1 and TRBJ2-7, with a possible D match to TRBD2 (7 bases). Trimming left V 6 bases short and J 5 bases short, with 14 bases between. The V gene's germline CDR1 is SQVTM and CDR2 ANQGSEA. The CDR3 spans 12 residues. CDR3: CSVSQGGDEQYF. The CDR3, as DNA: TGCAGCGTCTCGCAAGGGGGGGACGAGCAGTACTTC.

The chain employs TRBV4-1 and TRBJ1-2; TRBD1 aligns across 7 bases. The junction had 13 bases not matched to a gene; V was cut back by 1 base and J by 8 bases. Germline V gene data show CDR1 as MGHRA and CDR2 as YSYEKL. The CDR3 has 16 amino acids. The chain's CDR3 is CASSQGLRDSVSGYTF. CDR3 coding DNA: TGCGCCAGCAGCCAAGGTCTAAGGGACAGTGTTTCCGGCTACACCTTC.

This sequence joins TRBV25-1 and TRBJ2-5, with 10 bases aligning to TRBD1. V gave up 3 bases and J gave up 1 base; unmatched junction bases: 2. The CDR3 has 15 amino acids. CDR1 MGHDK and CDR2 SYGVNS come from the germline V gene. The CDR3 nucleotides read TGTGCCAGCAGTGATGACAGGGGGCCCCAAGAGACCCAGTACTTC. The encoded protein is CASSDDRGPQETQYF.

The CDR3 loop reads CASREWAVTYEQYF. CDR3 sequence (DNA): TGTGCCAGCAGGGAATGGGCAGTTACCTACGAGCAGTACTTC. The gene calls are TRBV6-1 and TRBJ2-7, with D uncertain. CDR3 size: 14 residues. V lost 6 bases and J lost 2, with 14 bases in between. CDR1 and CDR2 from the germline V gene are MNHNS and SASEGT.

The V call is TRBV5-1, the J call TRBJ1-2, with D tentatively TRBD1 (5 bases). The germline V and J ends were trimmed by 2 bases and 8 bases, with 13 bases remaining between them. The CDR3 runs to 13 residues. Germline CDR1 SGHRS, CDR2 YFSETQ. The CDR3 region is CASSFQGRDGYTF. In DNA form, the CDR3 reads TGCGCCAGCAGCTTCCAAGGGAGGGACGGCTACACCTTC.

The CDR3 region is CASSKGEGAFGNTQYF. Written as DNA, the CDR3 is TGTGCCAGTAGTAAGGGAGAGGGGGCGTTTGGGAATACGCAGTATTTT. The chain recombines TRBV19 with TRBJ2-3; 7 bases agree with TRBD1. The CDR3 is 16 amino acids. Germline V lookup: CDR1 LNHDA, CDR2 SQIVND (reference sequence). The trim removed 4 bases at V and 7 bases at J, leaving 14 bases unmatched.

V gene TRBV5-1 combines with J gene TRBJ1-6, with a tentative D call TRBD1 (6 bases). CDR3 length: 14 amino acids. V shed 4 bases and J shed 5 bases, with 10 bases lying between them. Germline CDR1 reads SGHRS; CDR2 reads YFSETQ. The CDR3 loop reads CASSLGQNNSPLHF. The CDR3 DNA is TGCGCCAGCAGCCTAGGACAGAATAATTCACCCCTCCACTTT.

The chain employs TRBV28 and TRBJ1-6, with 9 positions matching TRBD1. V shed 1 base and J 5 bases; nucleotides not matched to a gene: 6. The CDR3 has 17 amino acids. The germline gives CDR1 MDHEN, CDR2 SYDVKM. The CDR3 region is CASSLSQGASNNSPLHF. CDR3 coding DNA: TGTGCCAGCAGTTTATCACAGGGGGCGTCGAATAATTCACCCCTCCACTTT.

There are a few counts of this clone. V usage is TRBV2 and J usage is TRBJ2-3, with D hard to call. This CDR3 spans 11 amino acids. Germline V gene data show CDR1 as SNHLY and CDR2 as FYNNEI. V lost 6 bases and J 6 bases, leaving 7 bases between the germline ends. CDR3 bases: TGTGCCAGCAGGGAGTGGGATACGCAGTATTTT. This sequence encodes CASREWDTQYF.

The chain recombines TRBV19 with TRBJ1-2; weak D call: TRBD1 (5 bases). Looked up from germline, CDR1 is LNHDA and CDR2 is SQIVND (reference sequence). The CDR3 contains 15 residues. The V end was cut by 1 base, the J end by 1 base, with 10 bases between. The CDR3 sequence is CASSIGDSNNYGYTF. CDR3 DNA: TGTGCCAGTAGTATAGGAGACAGCAATAACTATGGCTACACCTTC.

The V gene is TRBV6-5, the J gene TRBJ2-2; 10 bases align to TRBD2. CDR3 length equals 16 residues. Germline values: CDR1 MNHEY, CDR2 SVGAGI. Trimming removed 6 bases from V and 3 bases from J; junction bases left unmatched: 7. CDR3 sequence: CASRYTSGEYTGELFF. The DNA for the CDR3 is TGTGCCAGCAGGTACACTAGCGGGGAGTACACCGGGGAGCTGTTTTTT.

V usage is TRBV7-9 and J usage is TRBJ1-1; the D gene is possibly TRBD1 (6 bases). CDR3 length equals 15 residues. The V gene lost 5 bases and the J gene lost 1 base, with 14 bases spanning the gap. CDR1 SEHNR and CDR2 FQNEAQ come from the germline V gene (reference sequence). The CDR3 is CASSRSLQGNTEAFF. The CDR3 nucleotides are TGTGCCAGCAGCCGTTCTTTACAGGGGAACACTGAAGCTTTCTTT.

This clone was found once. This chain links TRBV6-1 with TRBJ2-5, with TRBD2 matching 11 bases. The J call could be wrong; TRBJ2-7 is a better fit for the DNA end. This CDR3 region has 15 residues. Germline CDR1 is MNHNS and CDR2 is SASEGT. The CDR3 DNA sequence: TGTGCCAGCAGTAGAGGGACTAGCGGAGCCTACGAGCAGTACTTC. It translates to CASSRGTSGAYEQYF.